Listed here is a single T cell receptor beta chain. Trimming took 0 bases from V and 9 from J; bases not matched to a gene: 8. Germline V gene data show CDR1 as SGHNT and CDR2 as YYREEE (reference sequence). The CDR3 has 15 amino acids. These data come from a study of blood T cell repertoires in COVID-19. Study at large: Donors in the United States, Italy and Spain gave samples during acute or convalescent COVID-19. T cells, B-cell-depleted T cells, or PBMCs supplied cDNA or gDNA.

Authors' methods: Amplification with reference gene primers provided the estimates of nucleated cell counts. Produced via immunoSEQ multiplex PCR; TCRdb's table is partial and in-frame only. V and J calls and clone size are given by that table; D and trimming were obtained from the DNA. The top ten clones hold approximately 4.5% of a sample with 95,000 to 150,000 clones, approximately 80% of them seen once. The chain uses TRBV5-4 and TRBJ2-1; the match to TRBD2 covers 8 bases. The TCR was taken from an older woman with acute or convalescent COVID-19. Sample: peripheral blood. The CDR3 here is CASSLAGGAGSEQFF. The CDR3 DNA is TGTGCCAGCAGCTTGGCCGGGGGGGCTGGAAGTGAGCAGTTCTTC.